This TCR beta chain was recovered during a study of OX40 agonist ivuxolimab in advanced cancers. Study as a whole: The dose-escalation cohort had hepatocellular carcinoma, melanoma, renal cell or head and neck cancer. Study-wide points: There was clonal expansion of CD4+ and CD8+ blood T cells by week 6 at 0.1 to 3.0 mg/kg.

The CDR3 spans 15 residues. Unmatched junction bases numbered 6, after V lost 6 bases and J lost 3 bases. Germline V gives CDR1 MDHEN, CDR2 SYDVKM. TCRdb's table, derived via immunoSEQ multiplex PCR, lists solely in-frame clones and lacks some. This table has about 69,000 clones, 85% to 90% appearing once. Notes on this clone: Its antigen is not known.

Specimen: CD4+ or CD8+ T cells sorted from blood, collected in a trial of the OX40 agonist ivuxolimab. This chain connects TRBV28 to TRBJ1-5; 9 bases are shared with TRBD1. The sequence came from an adult with an advanced solid tumor such as melanoma, head and neck, liver or kidney cancer. The chain's CDR3 is CASRSWTGDNQPQHF. The DNA for the CDR3 is TGTGCCAGCAGGTCCTGGACAGGGGACAATCAGCCCCAGCATTTT.